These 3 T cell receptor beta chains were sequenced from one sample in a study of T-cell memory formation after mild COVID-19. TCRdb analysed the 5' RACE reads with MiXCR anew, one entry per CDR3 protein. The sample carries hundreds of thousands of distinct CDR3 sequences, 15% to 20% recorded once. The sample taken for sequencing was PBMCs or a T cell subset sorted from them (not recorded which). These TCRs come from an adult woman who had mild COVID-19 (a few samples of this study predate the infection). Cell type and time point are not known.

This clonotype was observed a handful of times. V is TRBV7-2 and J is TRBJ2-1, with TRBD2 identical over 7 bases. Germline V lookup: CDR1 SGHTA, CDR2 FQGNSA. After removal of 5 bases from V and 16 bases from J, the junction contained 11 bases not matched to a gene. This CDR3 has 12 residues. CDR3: CASSHPVGGVFF. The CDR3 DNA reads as TGTGCCAGCAGCCACCCCGTGGGGGGGGTTTTCTTC.

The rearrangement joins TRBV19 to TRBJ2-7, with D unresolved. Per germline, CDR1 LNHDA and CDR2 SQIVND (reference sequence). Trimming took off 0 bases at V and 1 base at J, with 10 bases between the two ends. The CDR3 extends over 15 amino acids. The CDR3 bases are TGTGCCAGTAGTATAGATCATGTCGAGTCCTACGAGCAGTACTTC. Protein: CASSIDHVESYEQYF.

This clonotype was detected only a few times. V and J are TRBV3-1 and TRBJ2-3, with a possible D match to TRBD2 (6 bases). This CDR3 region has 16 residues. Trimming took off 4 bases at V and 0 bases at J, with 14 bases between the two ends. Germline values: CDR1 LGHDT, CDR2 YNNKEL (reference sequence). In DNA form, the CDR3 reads TGTGCCAGCAGCCGATCCGGGACTTACAGCACAGATACGCAGTATTTT. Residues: CASSRSGTYSTDTQYF.